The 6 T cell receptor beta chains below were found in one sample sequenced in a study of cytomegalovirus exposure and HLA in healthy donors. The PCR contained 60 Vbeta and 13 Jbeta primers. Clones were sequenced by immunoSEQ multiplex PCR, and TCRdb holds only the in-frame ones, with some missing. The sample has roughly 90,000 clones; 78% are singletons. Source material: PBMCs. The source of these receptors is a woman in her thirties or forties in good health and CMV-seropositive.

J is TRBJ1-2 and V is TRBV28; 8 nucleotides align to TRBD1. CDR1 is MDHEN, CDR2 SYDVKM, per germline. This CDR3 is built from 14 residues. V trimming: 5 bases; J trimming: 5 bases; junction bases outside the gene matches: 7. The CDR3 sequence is CASSPADRDYGYTF. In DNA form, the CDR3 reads TGTGCCAGCAGTCCCGCGGACAGGGATTATGGCTACACCTTC.

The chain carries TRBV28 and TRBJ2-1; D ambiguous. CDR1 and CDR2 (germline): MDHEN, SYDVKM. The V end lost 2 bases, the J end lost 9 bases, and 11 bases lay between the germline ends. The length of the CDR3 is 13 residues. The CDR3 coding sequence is TGTGCCAGCAGTTTAGGGCCGATTACTGAGCAGTTCTTC. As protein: CASSLGPITEQFF. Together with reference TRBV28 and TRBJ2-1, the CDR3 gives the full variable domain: DVKVTQSSRYLVKRTGEKVFLECVQDMDHENMFWYRQDPGLGLRLIYFSYDVKMKEKGDIPEGYSVSREKKERFSLILESASTNQTSMYLCASSLGPITEQFFGPGTRLTVL.

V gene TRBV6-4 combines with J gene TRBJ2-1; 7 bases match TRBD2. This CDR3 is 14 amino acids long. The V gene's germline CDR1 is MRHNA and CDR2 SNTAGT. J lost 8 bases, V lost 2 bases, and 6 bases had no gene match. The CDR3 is CASSDGGETDEQFF. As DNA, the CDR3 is TGTGCCAGCAGTGACGGGGGGGAGACCGATGAGCAGTTCTTC.

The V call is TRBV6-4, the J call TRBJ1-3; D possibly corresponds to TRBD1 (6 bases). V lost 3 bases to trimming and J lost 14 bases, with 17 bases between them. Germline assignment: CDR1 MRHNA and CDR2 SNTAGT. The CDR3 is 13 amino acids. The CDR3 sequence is CASSETLQGSLYF. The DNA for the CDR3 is TGTGCCAGCAGTGAAACCCTTCAGGGGTCCTTATATTTT.

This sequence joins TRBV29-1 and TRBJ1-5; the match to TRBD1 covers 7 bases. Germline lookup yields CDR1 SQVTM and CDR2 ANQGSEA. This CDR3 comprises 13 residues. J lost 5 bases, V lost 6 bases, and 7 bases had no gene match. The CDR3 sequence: CSVALGQYQPQHF. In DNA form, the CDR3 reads TGCAGCGTGGCTCTGGGACAGTATCAGCCCCAGCATTTT.

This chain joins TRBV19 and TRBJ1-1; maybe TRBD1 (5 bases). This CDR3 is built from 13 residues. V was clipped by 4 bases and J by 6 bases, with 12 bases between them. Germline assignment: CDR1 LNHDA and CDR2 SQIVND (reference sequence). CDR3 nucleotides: TGTGCCAGTAGTAACTCAGGGTTATCTGAAGCTTTCTTT. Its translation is CASSNSGLSEAFF. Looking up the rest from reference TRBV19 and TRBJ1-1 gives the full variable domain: DGGITQSPKYLFRKEGQNVTLSCEQNLNHDAMYWYRQDPGQGLRLIYYSQIVNDFQKGDIAEGYSVSREKKESFPLTVTSAQKNPTAFYLCASSNSGLSEAFFGQGTRLTVV.